This entry concerns a single T cell receptor (beta chain). Its antigen is not known. This entry belongs to a study of shared clonotypes between healthy human individuals. General observations from the study: Apart from blood, nothing was sampled; tissue repertoires likely differ. Non-shared clonotypes were found to have lower generation probabilities than the clonotypes that were shared by all four of the sorted-subset donors.

Naive CD8 cells lacked CD45RO and underwent positive selection for CCR7, leaving out terminally differentiated effector memory CD45RA+ cells. Nashville, Tennessee was home to all donors, who were Caucasian adults. TCRdb's table, derived via immunoSEQ multiplex PCR, lists solely in-frame clones and lacks some. The sample holds about 2 million clones, 85% to 95% seen once. The specimen sequenced was naive CD8+ T cells sorted from blood. The sequence derives from a man aged 18-30 years in good health.

Here the CDR3 DNA reads TGTGCCGTCGGGGTGTACACTGAAGCTTTCTTT. This sequence encodes CAVGVYTEAFF. This chain connects TRBV6-6 to TRBJ1-1; D is unresolved. Between the trimmed V and J ends, which lost 11 bases and 3 bases, there was a span of 10 bases. Germline values: CDR1 MNHNY, CDR2 SVGAGI (reference sequence). CDR3 length equals 11 residues.